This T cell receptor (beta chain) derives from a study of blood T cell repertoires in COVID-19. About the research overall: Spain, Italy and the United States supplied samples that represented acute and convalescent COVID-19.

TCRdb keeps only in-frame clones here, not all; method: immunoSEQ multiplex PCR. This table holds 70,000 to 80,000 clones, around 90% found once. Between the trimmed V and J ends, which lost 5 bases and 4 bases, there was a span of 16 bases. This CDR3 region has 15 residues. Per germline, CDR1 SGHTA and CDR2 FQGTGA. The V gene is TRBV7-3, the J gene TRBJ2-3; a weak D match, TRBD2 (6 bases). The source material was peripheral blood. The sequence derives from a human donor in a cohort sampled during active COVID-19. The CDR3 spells CASSPARGGADTQYF. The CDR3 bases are TGTGCCAGCAGCCCCGCGCGGGGCGGCGCAGATACGCAGTATTTT.